Here is one TCR beta chain with its context. Its antigen remains unknown. The data derive from a study of a mutant IDH1 vaccine in newly diagnosed glioma. Overall study context: Vaccines were begun 4-6 weeks after radiotherapy alone, or with temozolomide cycles. Receipt of radiotherapy, temozolomide, or both preceded the study, and most received both.

Noted time point: week 11, during vaccination. With topical imiquimod, each dose of the vaccine consisted of 300 ug of mutant IDH1 20-mer peptide. Sequencing was performed with immunoSEQ multiplex PCR; in TCRdb, only in-frame clones are kept and a portion is missing. The sample comprises around 30,000 clones, roughly 89% of which are singletons, and around 21% rests with the top ten. Study-wide results and caveats: Top peripheral T cell clonotype shifts appeared unrelated to pseudoprogression. Immune responses induced by vaccination arose in around 93% of the patients.

Germline V CDR1 and CDR2: SNHLY, FYNNEI. V lost 11 bases to trimming and J lost 4 bases; unmatched junction nucleotides: 10. The CDR3 has 13 residues. Sequencing used PBMCs, obtained from a glioma patient whose treatment included an IDH1 peptide vaccine. This receptor was identified in a young man with glioma. V usage is TRBV2 and J usage is TRBJ1-1, with 7 bases aligning to TRBD1. CDR3 bases: TGTGCCGGTTGGACAGGCGGGAGCACTGAAGCTTTCTTT. As protein: CAGWTGGSTEAFF.